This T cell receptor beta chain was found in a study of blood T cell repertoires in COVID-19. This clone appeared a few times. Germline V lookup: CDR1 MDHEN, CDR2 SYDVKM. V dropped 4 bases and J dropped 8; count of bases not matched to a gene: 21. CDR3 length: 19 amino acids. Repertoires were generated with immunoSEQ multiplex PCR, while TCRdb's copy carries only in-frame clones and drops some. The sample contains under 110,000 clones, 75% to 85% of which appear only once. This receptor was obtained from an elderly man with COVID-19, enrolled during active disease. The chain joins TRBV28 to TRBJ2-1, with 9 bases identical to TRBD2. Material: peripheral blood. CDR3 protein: CASSYHLRAGGPRGYEQFF. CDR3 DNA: TGTGCCAGCAGTTACCATCTAAGAGCGGGAGGCCCTCGGGGGTATGAGCAGTTCTTC.